This T cell receptor beta chain was documented in a study of T cell responses to AZD1222 COVID-19 vaccine. Germline V gene sequence: CDR1 MNHEY, CDR2 SVGEGT. The CDR3 length is 13 residues. The V end was cut by 6 bases, the J end by 0 bases, with 8 bases between. Measured with immunoSEQ multiplex PCR; TCRdb has only the in-frame clones, and not every one. In the table there are about 83,000 clones, 88% of which are singletons. Of note for this clone: The target antigen is unknown.

Study-wide findings and caveats: At baseline, seropositivity was found in only a handful of AZD1222 recipients. Spike-specific TCR breadth and depth went up after people got two AZD1222 doses. There were repertoire samples only from the period after the peak T cell response. Variant regions that are unmutated are reportedly the target of nearly half of spike-specific TCRs.

The source was peripheral blood, collected on day 0 of MenACWY control vaccination. The chain employs TRBV6-2 or TRBV6-3 and TRBJ1-1; the D gene is possibly TRBD1 (6 bases). The receptor's source is an adult in good health. The chain's CDR3 is CASSWTVNTEAFF. As DNA, the CDR3 is TGTGCCAGCAGCTGGACAGTGAACACTGAAGCTTTCTTT.